Below, 4 T cell receptor beta chains from the same sample are listed, as sequenced in a study of cytomegalovirus exposure and HLA in healthy donors. Using immunoSEQ multiplex PCR, the repertoire was profiled, and TCRdb retains in-frame clones only, with some absent. The table shows about 97,000 clones, with around 96% occurring only once. Sequencing was performed on PBMCs. The receptors shown here come from a woman younger than 30 in good health and CMV-seronegative.

This sequence joins TRBV9 and TRBJ2-3; 7 bases fit TRBD2. The V gene's germline CDR1 is SGDLS and CDR2 YYNGEE. V lost 0 bases and J lost 5; bases outside the gene matches: 9. The CDR3 has 16 amino acids. This CDR3 is CASSVGASGWGDTQYF. The CDR3 DNA reads TGTGCCAGCAGCGTAGGCGCTAGCGGATGGGGAGATACGCAGTATTTT.

This clone has only a few counts. The rearrangement uses TRBV29-1 and TRBJ1-1; possible D gene TRBD1, 6 bases. This CDR3 is built from 13 residues. Germline CDR1 and CDR2: SQVTM and ANQGSEA. Trimming shortened V by 7 bases and J by 4 bases, and 16 bases separated the two germline ends. The CDR3 sequence: CSASQGDGTEAFF. CDR3 in DNA: TGCAGCGCCTCACAGGGAGATGGCACTGAAGCTTTCTTT.

The genes are TRBV5-1 and TRBJ1-2; a weak D match, TRBD1 (6 bases). Germline CDR1 is SGHRS and CDR2 is YFSETQ. V lost 0 bases and J lost 5, with 14 bases in between. This CDR3 spans 15 amino acids. CDR3 amino acids: CASSLGAGELYGYTF. The DNA for the CDR3 is TGCGCCAGCAGCTTGGGGGCAGGGGAATTGTATGGCTACACCTTC.

The CDR3 reads CASSFDQRGTYEQYF. The CDR3 nucleotides are TGTGCCAGCAGCTTTGACCAGCGGGGGACCTACGAGCAGTACTTC. V usage is TRBV7-2 and J usage is TRBJ2-7, with 8 bases identical to TRBD2. Germline V CDR1 and CDR2: SGHTA, FQGNSA. The trim removed 3 bases at V and 2 bases at J, leaving 6 bases unmatched. The CDR3 loop spans 15 amino acids.